The 7 T cell receptor beta chains presented below share a single source sample, sequenced in a study of T cells in Graves' hyperthyroidism and ophthalmopathy. The CDR3 regions of TCR beta were amplified from RNA transcripts. RT-PCR in the first round (using the HTBI primer set) targeted the TCR CDR3. TCRdb ran MiXCR on the multiplex PCR reads and lists one entry per CDR3 protein. This sample has approximately 610,000 distinct CDR3 sequences, with around 15% found just once. What was sequenced was blood. These receptors came from a woman aged 18-30 years with Graves' hyperthyroidism.

There are many counts of this clonotype. The V call is TRBV13, the J call TRBJ2-5; 7 nucleotides align to TRBD2. There are 14 residues in the CDR3. Germline V gene data show CDR1 as PRHDT and CDR2 as FYEKMQ (reference sequence). V trimming: 4 bases; J trimming: 7 bases; junction bases outside the gene matches: 9. CDR3 DNA sequence: TGTGCCAGCAGCTCCTCGGTAGGGAGGGGGACCCAGTACTTC. It is translated as CASSSSVGRGTQYF.

The chain links TRBV11-2 to TRBJ2-7; TRBD2 matches at 9 bases. CDR1 and CDR2 from the germline V gene are SGHAT and FQNNGV. The CDR3 sequence is 17 residues long. V gave up 2 bases and J gave up 1 base; unmatched junction bases: 9. CDR3 bases: TGTGCCAGCAGCTTATCCCGGGCGGGGGGGGGATCCTACGAGCAGTACTTC. Residues: CASSLSRAGGGSYEQYF.

This clonotype was seen a handful of times. The chain links TRBV20-1 to TRBJ2-1, with D possibly TRBD2 on 5 matching bases. V lost 2 bases, J lost 3 bases, and 8 bases lay in between. Germline V lookup: CDR1 DFQATT, CDR2 SNEGSKA (reference sequence). CDR3 length: 13 amino acids. CDR3 DNA: TGCAGTGCTAGACACGGGGTCTACAATGAGCAGTTCTTC. Translation: CSARHGVYNEQFF.

The chain employs TRBV5-1 and TRBJ1-1, with D possibly matching TRBD1 (6 bases). Germline loops: CDR1 SGHRS, CDR2 YFSETQ. This CDR3 is built from 16 residues. Trimming stripped 5 bases from V and 9 bases from J, with 26 bases between. This CDR3 reads CASSSDVGGIGNKAFF. In DNA, the CDR3 is TGCGCCAGCAGTTCCGACGTCGGGGGCATAGGGAATAAAGCTTTCTTT.

The chain is built from TRBV10-3 and TRBJ2-5; D gene unclear. Germline V lookup: CDR1 ENHRY, CDR2 SYGVKD. The CDR3 has 12 residues. The V end was cut by 2 bases, the J end by 2 bases, with 3 bases between. The CDR3 DNA is TGTGCCATCAGTGAGGAACAAGAGACCCAGTACTTC. Protein sequence: CAISEEQETQYF.

This clonotype was detected a few times. The chain carries TRBV18 and TRBJ1-1, with D tentatively TRBD1 (6 bases). V was clipped by 6 bases and J by 6 bases, with 17 bases between them. Germline V gene data show CDR1 as KGHSH and CDR2 as LQKENI. This CDR3 region has 14 residues. The CDR3 nucleotides read TGTGCCAGCTCCTCCGCACAGGGAGGCCCTGAAGCTTTCTTT. Translated: CASSSAQGGPEAFF.

The chain uses TRBV4-1 and TRBJ1-2, with a possible D match to TRBD1 (6 bases). Between the trimmed V and J ends, which lost 3 bases and 3 bases, there was a span of 11 bases. The CDR3 is 14 residues long. Germline loops: CDR1 MGHRA, CDR2 YSYEKL. The chain's CDR3 is CASSQARGDYGYTF. The CDR3 region has the DNA TGCGCCAGCAGCCAGGCCAGGGGAGACTATGGCTACACCTTC.